The 32 T cell receptor beta chains presented below share a single source sample, sequenced in a study of identical twins. TCRdb recomputed calls from the 5' RACE reads with MiXCR, one row per CDR3 protein. The sample lists approximately 300,000 distinct CDR3 sequences; roughly 9.8% were seen once. In addition, the sample was reused for a study of yellow fever vaccine responses in identical twins.

Sample: CD8+ T cells sorted from blood. The receptor source for this set is a woman aged 18-29 years in good health.

The table lists this clonotype with a few counts. This rearrangement joins TRBV19 to TRBJ1-1; D call uncertain. The CDR3 has 13 residues. V was cut by 10 bases and J by 0 bases, with 12 bases left in between. Germline CDR1 reads LNHDA; CDR2 reads SQIVND (reference sequence). The CDR3 is CATLTPMNTEAFF. The CDR3 nucleotides are TGTGCCACCCTGACACCTATGAACACTGAAGCTTTCTTT.

This clonotype was seen ten or more times. The chain links TRBV6-5 to TRBJ1-1, with D unresolved. The CDR3 has 11 amino acids. Between the trimmed V and J ends, which lost 10 bases and 0 bases, there was a span of 6 bases. Germline CDR1 MNHEY, CDR2 SVGAGI. Written as DNA, the CDR3 is TGTGCCACGTGGTTGAACACTGAAGCTTTCTTT. It specifies CATWLNTEAFF.

This clonotype was observed many times. The chain uses TRBV12-3 or TRBV12-4 and TRBJ2-7; a possible D gene is TRBD1 (5 bases). V was trimmed by 6 bases and J by 0 bases, leaving 12 bases between them. The CDR3 length is 14 residues. The CDR3: CASRARDSSYEQYF. The DNA for the CDR3 is TGTGCCAGCAGGGCCAGGGATAGCTCCTACGAGCAGTACTTC.

This rearrangement joins TRBV30 to TRBJ2-3; perhaps TRBD2 as D (5 bases). The germline V and J ends were trimmed by 4 bases and 3 bases, with 11 bases remaining between them. CDR1 and CDR2 (germline): GTSNPN, SVGIG (reference sequence). This CDR3 region has 13 residues. CDR3 sequence reads: CAWNGVTTDTQYF. The CDR3 DNA reads as TGTGCCTGGAACGGGGTAACTACAGATACGCAGTATTTT.

Ten or more counts support this clonotype. The V call is TRBV7-9, the J call TRBJ2-6; D perhaps matches TRBD2 (6 bases). Between the trimmed V and J ends, which lost 1 base and 11 bases, there was a span of 15 bases. CDR1 SEHNR and CDR2 FQNEAQ come from the germline V gene (reference sequence). This CDR3 is 15 amino acids long. This CDR3 is CASSLVQGLMDVLTF. CDR3 sequence (DNA): TGTGCCAGCAGCTTAGTCCAGGGACTTATGGACGTCCTGACTTTC.

Many counts were recorded for this clonotype. J is TRBJ2-5 and V is TRBV29-1; D may correspond to TRBD1 or TRBD2 (5 bases each). Between the trimmed V and J ends, which lost 5 bases and 4 bases, there was a span of 11 bases. The V gene's germline CDR1 is SQVTM and CDR2 ANQGSEA. The CDR3 has 12 amino acids. This CDR3 reads CSVLGTGETQYF. CDR3 nucleotide sequence: TGCAGCGTTTTAGGGACGGGAGAGACCCAGTACTTC.

This clonotype was found a few times. V usage is TRBV29-1 and J usage is TRBJ2-2; D not certain. This CDR3 contains 8 residues. Trimming stripped 7 bases from V and 7 bases from J, with 1 base between. Germline V gives CDR1 SQVTM, CDR2 ANQGSEA. The CDR3 DNA sequence: TGCAGCGGCGGGGAGCTGTTTTTT. This gives the protein CSGGELFF.

This clonotype was recorded many times. This chain joins TRBV20-1 and TRBJ2-1; 7 bases fit TRBD1. There are 15 residues in the CDR3. Germline lookup yields CDR1 DFQATT and CDR2 SNEGSKA (reference sequence). V shed 3 bases and J 2 bases; nucleotides not matched to a gene: 7. The CDR3 DNA is TGCAGTGCTAGTTCTGGGACAGTCACCTACAATGAGCAGTTCTTC. It yields the protein CSASSGTVTYNEQFF.

This clonotype showed up just a few times. The CDR3 DNA follows: TGCAGCGTTGAAGAAAAGGAGACCAACTATGGCTACACCTTC. It is translated as CSVEEKETNYGYTF. This sequence joins TRBV29-1 and TRBJ1-2; D is unclear. CDR3 length: 14 residues. V was cut by 0 bases and J by 2 bases, with 10 bases left in between. Per germline, CDR1 SQVTM and CDR2 ANQGSEA.

This clonotype was seen repeatedly, ten times or more. The chain carries TRBV10-1 and TRBJ2-7; the D is unclear. The CDR3 consists of 14 residues. Looked up from germline, CDR1 is WNHNN and CDR2 is SYGVQD (reference sequence). Trimming cost V 0 bases and J 0 bases, with 6 bases left between them. The CDR3 protein is CASSESPSSYEQYF. The CDR3 nucleotides are TGCGCCAGCAGTGAGTCACCCAGCTCCTACGAGCAGTACTTC.

There are a few counts of this clonotype. The rearrangement joins TRBV9 to TRBJ2-2; 12 bases are shared with TRBD2. Unmatched junction bases numbered 8, after V lost 1 base and J lost 4 bases. The germline CDR1 and CDR2 sequences are SGDLS and YYNGEE. The CDR3 loop spans 18 amino acids. In nucleotides, the CDR3 is TGTGCCAGCAGCGTATCCAAGACTAGCGGGAGAGGCACCGGGGAGCTGTTTTTT. It is translated as CASSVSKTSGRGTGELFF.

This clonotype appeared a few times. The chain uses TRBV28 and TRBJ1-5; D is unresolved. The CDR3 is made up of 16 amino acids. V was clipped by 6 bases and J by 0 bases, with 15 bases between them. The germline CDR1 and CDR2 sequences are MDHEN and SYDVKM. This chain's CDR3 is CASRDRQAYSNQPQHF. DNA for the CDR3: TGTGCCAGCAGGGACCGTCAGGCCTATAGCAATCAGCCCCAGCATTTT. Complete variable domain (other parts from reference TRBV28 and TRBJ1-5): DVKVTQSSRYLVKRTGEKVFLECVQDMDHENMFWYRQDPGLGLRLIYFSYDVKMKEKGDIPEGYSVSREKKERFSLILESASTNQTSMYLCASRDRQAYSNQPQHFGDGTRLSIL.

This clonotype was seen a handful of times. The V call is TRBV2, the J call TRBJ2-3; the D is unclear. This CDR3 is 13 amino acids long. Trimming removed 2 bases from V and 2 bases from J, with 5 bases in between. CDR1 and CDR2 (germline): SNHLY, FYNNEI. The CDR3: CASSEINTDTQYF. In DNA form, the CDR3 reads TGTGCCAGCAGTGAAATAAACACAGATACGCAGTATTTT. Full variable domain (missing parts from reference TRBV2 and TRBJ2-3): EPEVTQTPSHQVTQMGQEVILRCVPISNHLYFYWYRQILGQKVEFLVSFYNNEISEKSEIFDDQFSVERPDGSNFTLKIRSTKLEDSAMYFCASSEINTDTQYFGPGTRLTVL.

J is TRBJ2-7 and V is TRBV2; TRBD1 is a possible D gene (6 bases). CDR1 is SNHLY and CDR2 is FYNNEI in the germline V gene. The ends were cut back, 6 bases at V and 0 bases at J, with 15 bases in the middle. The CDR3 covers 15 residues. CDR3 sequence reads: CASSELRTASYEQYF. The CDR3 nucleotides are TGTGCCAGCAGCGAGCTTAGGACAGCCTCCTACGAGCAGTACTTC. The full variable domain, its missing parts supplied by reference TRBV2 and TRBJ2-7, is EPEVTQTPSHQVTQMGQEVILRCVPISNHLYFYWYRQILGQKVEFLVSFYNNEISEKSEIFDDQFSVERPDGSNFTLKIRSTKLEDSAMYFCASSELRTASYEQYFGPGTRLTVT.

Ten or more counts support this clonotype. The rearrangement links TRBV20-1 to TRBJ2-2, with D possibly TRBD2 on 6 matching bases. The CDR3 has 15 amino acids. Per germline, CDR1 DFQATT and CDR2 SNEGSKA (reference sequence). V shed 5 bases and J shed 4 bases, with 17 bases lying between them. The CDR3, as DNA: TGCAGTGCTTGGGACTCCACCATGGGCACCGGGGAGCTGTTTTTT. As protein: CSAWDSTMGTGELFF.

This clonotype has only a few counts. DNA of the CDR3: TGTGCCAGCAGTACCTCAGGGGGCGTAGGAGAGACCCAGTACTTC. Translated: CASSTSGGVGETQYF. The V gene is TRBV6-1, the J gene TRBJ2-5; 8 bases are a match to TRBD1. J was trimmed by 4 bases and V by 5 bases; bases with no gene match: 9. This CDR3 has 15 amino acids. CDR1 and CDR2 from the germline V gene are MNHNS and SASEGT.

This clonotype has ten or more counts. The chain carries TRBV12-3 or TRBV12-4 and TRBJ2-2; 7 bases are shared with TRBD1. J lost 6 bases, V lost 5 bases, and 12 bases had no gene match. The CDR3 is made up of 16 amino acids. The CDR3 sequence is CASSQRLTGRPGELFF. As DNA, the CDR3 is TGTGCCAGCAGTCAAAGATTGACAGGGAGACCCGGGGAGCTGTTTTTT.

Many counts were recorded for this clonotype. The genes are TRBV4-2 and TRBJ2-5, with D perhaps matching TRBD2 (7 bases). The ends were cut back, 4 bases at V and 3 bases at J, with 24 bases in the middle. This CDR3 is built from 18 residues. Looked up from germline, CDR1 is LGHNA and CDR2 is YNFKEQ. DNA for the CDR3: TGTGCCAGCAGCCGGGACAAGGAAGGATGGGGGGGGAAAGAGACCCAGTACTTC. As protein: CASSRDKEGWGGKETQYF.

This clonotype has a handful of counts. The gene calls are TRBV10-3 and TRBJ2-7, with D unclear. V was trimmed by 3 bases and J by 1 base, leaving 10 bases between them. Germline CDR1 reads ENHRY; CDR2 reads SYGVKD. This CDR3 comprises 14 residues. The CDR3 is CAISDSLQSYEQYF. The CDR3 DNA reads as TGTGCCATCAGTGACAGCTTACAGTCCTACGAGCAGTACTTC.

This clonotype was recorded at least ten times. The rearrangement uses TRBV29-1 and TRBJ2-3, with a weak D call TRBD1 (5 bases). The CDR3 length is 12 residues. Trimming cost V 4 bases and J 2 bases, with 7 bases left between them. Germline values: CDR1 SQVTM, CDR2 ANQGSEA. The CDR3 DNA reads as TGCAGCGTTGCGACAGACACAGATACGCAGTATTTT. Translating it yields CSVATDTDTQYF.

This clonotype was recorded at least ten times. The chain carries TRBV7-6 and TRBJ2-7; 9 nucleotides align to TRBD1. V dropped 5 bases and J dropped 7; count of bases not matched to a gene: 6. The CDR3 consists of 13 residues. CDR1 and CDR2 (germline): SGHVS, FNYEAQ. The CDR3 reads CASSVGQGWEQYF. The CDR3 nucleotides read TGTGCCAGCAGCGTAGGACAGGGGTGGGAGCAGTACTTC. Using reference TRBV7-6 and TRBJ2-7 for the parts outside the CDR3, the full variable domain is GAGVSQSPRYKVTKRGQDVALRCDPISGHVSLYWYRQALGQGPEFLTYFNYEAQQDKSGLPNDRFSAERPEGSISTLTIQRTEQRDSAMYRCASSVGQGWEQYFGPGTRLTVT.

V is TRBV9 and J is TRBJ2-2; 12 nucleotides match TRBD2. Germline CDR1 SGDLS, CDR2 YYNGEE. This CDR3 spans 18 amino acids. V was pared by 1 base and J by 4 bases, with 8 bases of the junction left unmatched. DNA of the CDR3: TGTGCCAGCAGCGTAACCGGACTAGCGGGGTCCCTCACCGGGGAGCTGTTTTTT. Protein: CASSVTGLAGSLTGELFF.

This clonotype appeared many times. This sequence joins TRBV29-1 and TRBJ2-3; TRBD2 might be the D (5 bases). This CDR3 has 13 amino acids. With 0 bases removed from V and 2 bases from J, the gap between germline ends came to 6 bases. Germline V gene lookup returns CDR1 SQVTM and CDR2 ANQGSEA. This chain's CDR3 is CSVEEGLTDTQYF. The CDR3 DNA is TGCAGCGTTGAAGAAGGACTCACAGATACGCAGTATTTT.

This clonotype has a count of ten or more. The chain has TRBV29-1 and TRBJ2-2; 10 bases are a match to TRBD2. Germline V gene lookup returns CDR1 SQVTM and CDR2 ANQGSEA. The CDR3 consists of 16 residues. Trimming took 5 bases from V and 1 from J; bases not matched to a gene: 7. CDR3 loop: CSVIKASGRNTGELFF. As DNA, the CDR3 is TGCAGCGTTATTAAAGCTAGCGGGAGGAACACCGGGGAGCTGTTTTTT.

The rearrangement uses TRBV7-9 and TRBJ2-5, with D possibly being TRBD1 or TRBD2 (6 bases each). Germline V gene lookup returns CDR1 SEHNR and CDR2 FQNEAQ (reference sequence). The germline V and J ends were trimmed by 5 bases and 5 bases, with 18 bases remaining between them. The CDR3 loop spans 15 amino acids. CDR3 sequence: CASSGGTTPPETQYF. Here the CDR3 DNA reads TGTGCCAGCAGCGGCGGGACAACCCCGCCGGAGACCCAGTACTTC. The full variable domain, rest sourced from reference TRBV7-9 and TRBJ2-5, is DTGVSQNPRHKITKRGQNVTFRCDPISEHNRLYWYRQTLGQGPEFLTYFQNEAQLEKSRLLSDRFSAERPKGSFSTLEIQRTEQGDSAMYLCASSGGTTPPETQYFGPGTRLLVL.

This clonotype was recorded at least ten times. The chain carries TRBV4-1 and TRBJ1-5; a possible D gene is TRBD1 (6 bases). From germline, CDR1 is MGHRA and CDR2 YSYEKL. V was pared by 4 bases and J by 0 bases, with 19 bases between. This CDR3 has 18 residues. The CDR3 protein is CASSPRGEDPYSNQPQHF. Written as DNA, the CDR3 is TGCGCCAGCAGCCCGAGGGGGGAAGACCCGTATAGCAATCAGCCCCAGCATTTT.

The chain couples TRBV6-2 or TRBV6-3 to TRBJ2-7, with a weak D call TRBD2 (6 bases). Trimming cost V 7 bases and J 1 base, with 11 bases left between them. CDR1 and CDR2 from the germline V gene are MNHEY and SVGEGT. This CDR3 spans 13 amino acids. The CDR3 sequence: CASTSTSSYEQYF. The CDR3 bases are TGTGCCAGCACCTCGACTAGTTCCTACGAGCAGTACTTC.

This clonotype was seen many times. This chain joins TRBV7-9 and TRBJ2-1; D gene uncertain. The CDR3 consists of 13 residues. Germline-derived CDR1 and CDR2 are SEHNR and FQNEAQ (reference sequence). V was pared by 4 bases and J by 5 bases, with 9 bases between. CDR3 loop: CASSSPQNNEQFF. The CDR3 nucleotides read TGTGCCAGCAGCTCCCCGCAGAACAATGAGCAGTTCTTC.

This clonotype came up a few times. The CDR3 nucleotides read TGTGCCACCAGTGTTCATACAGGGGGCACAGATACGCAGTATTTT. Amino acids: CATSVHTGGTDTQYF. J is TRBJ2-3 and V is TRBV24-1; TRBD1 matches 7 bases. CDR3 length equals 15 residues. Germline loops: CDR1 KGHDR, CDR2 SFDVKD. Trimming at V came to 5 bases and at J to 1 base, leaving 5 bases not matched to a gene.

This clonotype was seen many times. The genes are TRBV24-1 and TRBJ1-1; D possibly corresponds to TRBD1 (5 bases). This CDR3 has 15 residues. The germline V and J ends were trimmed by 2 bases and 2 bases, with 11 bases remaining between them. Germline values: CDR1 KGHDR, CDR2 SFDVKD. The CDR3 here is CATSDSRDGNTEAFF. The CDR3 DNA sequence: TGTGCCACCAGTGATTCCCGGGACGGTAACACTGAAGCTTTCTTT.

This clonotype came up many times. The chain is built from TRBV4-1 and TRBJ2-7; D uncertain. V lost 0 bases to trimming and J lost 7 bases, with 7 bases between them. The CDR3 sequence is 12 residues long. In germline, CDR1 is MGHRA, CDR2 YSYEKL. The CDR3 DNA reads as TGCGCCAGCAGCCAAGATCCAGAGGAGCAGTACTTC. It is translated as CASSQDPEEQYF.

The chain links TRBV2 to TRBJ2-7; no definite D call. This CDR3 has 16 residues. Germline V CDR1 and CDR2: SNHLY, FYNNEI. Trimming took off 6 bases at V and 5 bases at J, with 23 bases between the two ends. The CDR3 DNA is TGTGCCAGCAGAGACTCACGGGCCTTTCCTTTCGACGAGCAGTACTTC. Encoded protein: CASRDSRAFPFDEQYF.